Below are 3 T cell receptor beta chains sequenced from a single sample in a study of CD8 T cells in ankylosing spondylitis. TCRdb passed the 5' RACE reads through MiXCR, listing each CDR3 protein once. In the table there are about 250,000 distinct CDR3 sequences, over 30% of which are singletons. Sequenced: blood, either unsorted or a sorted T cell fraction (not recorded which). The source of these receptors is a male donor with ankylosing spondylitis or in good health (not recorded which).

This clonotype appeared a few times. This chain joins TRBV12-3 or TRBV12-4 and TRBJ2-1; D unclear. CDR3 length: 14 amino acids. V lost 6 bases and J 4 bases, leaving 13 bases between the germline ends. The CDR3: CASSSTMAYNEQFF. CDR3 bases: TGTGCCAGCAGCTCCACGATGGCTTACAATGAGCAGTTCTTC.

The V and J genes are TRBV29-1 and TRBJ1-2, with D perhaps TRBD1 (5 bases). Per the germline V gene, CDR1 is SQVTM and CDR2 is ANQGSEA. Trimming shortened V by 0 bases and J by 5 bases, and 13 bases separated the two germline ends. CDR3 length equals 14 residues. This chain's CDR3 is CSVEDPRGGYGYTF. The DNA for the CDR3 is TGCAGCGTTGAAGATCCGAGGGGAGGGTATGGCTACACCTTC.

V is TRBV18 and J is TRBJ2-7; D might be TRBD1 (6 bases). Germline V CDR1 and CDR2: KGHSH, LQKENI. V was shortened by 3 bases and J by 0 bases, with 9 bases between the two germline ends. The CDR3 loop spans 14 amino acids. Here the CDR3 DNA reads TGTGCCAGCTCACCGCAGGGGAGCTCCTACGAGCAGTACTTC. Amino acid sequence: CASSPQGSSYEQYF.